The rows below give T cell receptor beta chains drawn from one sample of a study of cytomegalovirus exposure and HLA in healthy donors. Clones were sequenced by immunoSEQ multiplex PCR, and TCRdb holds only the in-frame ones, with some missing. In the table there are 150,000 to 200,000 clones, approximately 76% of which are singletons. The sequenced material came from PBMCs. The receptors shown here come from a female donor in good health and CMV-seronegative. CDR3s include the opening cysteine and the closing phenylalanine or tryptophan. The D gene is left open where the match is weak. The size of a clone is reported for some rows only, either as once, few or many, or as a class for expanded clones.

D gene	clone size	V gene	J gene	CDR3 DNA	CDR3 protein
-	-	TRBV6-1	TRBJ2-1	TGTGCCAGCAGTGAATATAGCGCGGGTGAGCTTTACAATGAGCAGTTCTTC	CASSEYSAGELYNEQFF
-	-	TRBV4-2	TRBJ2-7	TGTGCCAGCAGCCAATTACTAGCTGCGAGCTCCTACGAGCAGTACTTC	CASSQLLAASSYEQYF
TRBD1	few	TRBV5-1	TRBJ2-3	TGCGCCAGCAGCAGGGGGGACAGGGGTCCAGATACGCAGTATTTT	CASSRGDRGPDTQYF
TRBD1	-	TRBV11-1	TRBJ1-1	TGTGCCAGCAGCTTAGACCCGGGACAGGGCAACACTGAAGCTTTCTTT	CASSLDPGQGNTEAFF
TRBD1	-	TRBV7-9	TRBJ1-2	TGTGCCAGCAGCTTAGGCGGACAGGTCTATGGCTACACCTTC	CASSLGGQVYGYTF
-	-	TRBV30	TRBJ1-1	TGTGCCTGGAACGTAGGGGAGAACACTGAAGCTTTCTTT	CAWNVGENTEAFF
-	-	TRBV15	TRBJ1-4	TGTGCCACCAGCCCTGCGGGTAGGAGTGAAAAACTGTTTTTT	CATSPAGRSEKLFF
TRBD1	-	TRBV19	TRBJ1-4	TGTGCCAGTAGTGTTCCGGGACAGGGGGGTGAAAAACTGTTTTTT	CASSVPGQGGEKLFF
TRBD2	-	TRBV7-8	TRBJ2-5	TGTGCCTCTGCCCAGGCTAGCGGGGGGGCCGAGGAGACCCAGTACTTC	CASAQASGGAEETQYF
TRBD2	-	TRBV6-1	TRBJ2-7	TGTGCCAGCACTGAACTAGCGGGAGAGGGGGGATACGAGCAGTACTTC	CASTELAGEGGYEQYF
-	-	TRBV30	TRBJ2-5	TGTGCCTGGAGTACCGGGGAGTGGGAGACCCAGTACTTC	CAWSTGEWETQYF
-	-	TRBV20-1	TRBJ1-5	TGCAGTGCTCGGGCGGGCTCAACCCAGCATTTT	CSARAGSTQHF
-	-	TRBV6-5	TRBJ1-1	TGTGCCAGCACCAACCCGTTGGGGGGGAACACTGAAGCTTTCTTT	CASTNPLGGNTEAFF
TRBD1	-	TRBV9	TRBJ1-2	TGTGCCAGCAGCGTTACAGGGGGCTGGGGCTACACCTTC	CASSVTGGWGYTF
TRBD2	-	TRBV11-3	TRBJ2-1	TGTGCCAGCAGCTTAGCTAGCGGGACATACAATGAGCAGTTCTTC	CASSLASGTYNEQFF
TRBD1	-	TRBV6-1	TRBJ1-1	TGTGCCAGCAGACGACAGGGGACTGAAGCTTTCTTT	CASRRQGTEAFF
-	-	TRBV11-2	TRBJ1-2	TGTGCCAGCAGCTTATCCACAGGCAACTATGGCTACACCTTC	CASSLSTGNYGYTF
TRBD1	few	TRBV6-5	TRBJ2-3	TGTGCCAGCAGCGGGACAGGGACCTTGACAGATACGCAGTATTTT	CASSGTGTLTDTQYF
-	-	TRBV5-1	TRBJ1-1	TGCGCCAGCAGCTCTACCCGTCGGGACACTGAAGCTTTCTTT	CASSSTRRDTEAFF
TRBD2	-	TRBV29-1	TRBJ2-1	TGCAGCGTTGCAGCGGGGGCCGGCAATGAGCAGTTCTTC	CSVAAGAGNEQFF
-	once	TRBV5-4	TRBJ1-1	TGTGCCAGCAACTTAGACCGGAGTCGTGAAGCTTTCTTT	CASNLDRSREAFF
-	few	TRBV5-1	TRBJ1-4	TGCGCCAGCAGCTTGGGTGGGCCCAATGAAAAACTGTTTTTT	CASSLGGPNEKLFF
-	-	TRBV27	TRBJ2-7	TGTGCCAGCAGCCATCCAAGGGGGGGGCGACCTTACGAGCAGTACTTC	CASSHPRGGRPYEQYF
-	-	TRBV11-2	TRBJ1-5	TGTGCCAGCAGCTTCGAGACAGGCTTCGGGGATGATAGCAATCAGCCCCAGCATTTT	CASSFETGFGDDSNQPQHF
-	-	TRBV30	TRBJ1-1	TGTGCCTGGAGTGTTCAACGAGGCGCTGAAGCTTTCTTT	CAWSVQRGAEAFF
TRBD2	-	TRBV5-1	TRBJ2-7	TGCGCCAGCAGCTTAAGCGGGGGCCACTACGAGCAGTACTTC	CASSLSGGHYEQYF
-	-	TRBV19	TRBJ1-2	TGTGCCAGTAGTATTGGCTCAGGGGAAGTTTATGGCTACACCTTC	CASSIGSGEVYGYTF